This T cell receptor beta chain was found in a study of OX40 agonist ivuxolimab in advanced cancers. Across the whole study: Patients took ivuxolimab, an agonistic anti-OX40 (CD134) antibody. Patients in dose escalation had liver, melanoma, kidney or head and neck cancers.

Systemic immunosuppression or a history of autoimmune disease excluded patients. Samples of blood were obtained at baseline, on cycle 4 day 1, and on cycle 7 day 1. V was trimmed by 6 bases and J by 3 bases, leaving 11 bases between them. This CDR3 spans 13 amino acids. CDR1 SNHLY and CDR2 FYNNEI come from the germline V gene. The table came from immunoSEQ multiplex PCR; TCRdb's copy has only in-frame clones and leaves some out. The table includes tens of thousands of clones, more than 65% detected once. The sequenced sample was CD4+ or CD8+ T cells sorted from blood, obtained in a trial of the OX40 agonist ivuxolimab. J is TRBJ2-5 and V is TRBV2; D perhaps matches TRBD2 (5 bases). The sequence was obtained from an adult with an advanced solid tumor such as melanoma, head and neck, liver or kidney cancer. In DNA, the CDR3 is TGTGCCAGCAGGGAAACTAGTAAAGAGACCCAGTACTTC. Translating it yields CASRETSKETQYF.